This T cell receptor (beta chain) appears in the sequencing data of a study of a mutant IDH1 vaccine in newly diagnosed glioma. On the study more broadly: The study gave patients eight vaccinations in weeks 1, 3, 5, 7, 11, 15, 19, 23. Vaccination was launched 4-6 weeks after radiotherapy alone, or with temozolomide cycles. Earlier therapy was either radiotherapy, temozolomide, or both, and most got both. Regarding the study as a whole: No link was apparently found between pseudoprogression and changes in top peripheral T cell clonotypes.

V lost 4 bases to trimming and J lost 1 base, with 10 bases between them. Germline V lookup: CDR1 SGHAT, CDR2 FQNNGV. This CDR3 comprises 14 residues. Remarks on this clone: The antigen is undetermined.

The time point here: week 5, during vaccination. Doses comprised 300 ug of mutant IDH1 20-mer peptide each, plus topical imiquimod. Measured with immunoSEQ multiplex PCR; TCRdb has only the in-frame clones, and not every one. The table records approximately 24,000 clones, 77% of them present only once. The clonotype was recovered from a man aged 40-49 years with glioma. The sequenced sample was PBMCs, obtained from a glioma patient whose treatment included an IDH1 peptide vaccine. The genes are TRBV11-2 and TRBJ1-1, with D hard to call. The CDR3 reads CASSSLPGNTEAFF. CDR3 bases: TGTGCCAGCAGCTCTCTCCCGGGGAACACTGAAGCTTTCTTT.